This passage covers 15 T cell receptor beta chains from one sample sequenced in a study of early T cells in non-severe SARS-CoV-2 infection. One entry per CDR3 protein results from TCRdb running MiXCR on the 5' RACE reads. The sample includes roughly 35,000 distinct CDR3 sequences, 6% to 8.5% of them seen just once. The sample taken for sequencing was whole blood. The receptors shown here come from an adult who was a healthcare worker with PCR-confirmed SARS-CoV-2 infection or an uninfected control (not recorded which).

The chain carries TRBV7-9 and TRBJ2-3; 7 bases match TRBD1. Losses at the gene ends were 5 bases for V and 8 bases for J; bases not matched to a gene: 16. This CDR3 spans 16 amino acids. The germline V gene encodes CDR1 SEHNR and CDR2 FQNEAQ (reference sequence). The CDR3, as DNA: TGTGCCAGCAGCGCCCGGGACAGCCCCCGGTTTGGTACGCAGTATTTT. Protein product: CASSARDSPRFGTQYF.

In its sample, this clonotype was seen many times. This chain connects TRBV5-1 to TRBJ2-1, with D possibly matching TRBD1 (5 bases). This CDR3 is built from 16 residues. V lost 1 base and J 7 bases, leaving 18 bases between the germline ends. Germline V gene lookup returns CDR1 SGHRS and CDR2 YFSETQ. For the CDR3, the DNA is TGCGCCAGCAGCTTGACAGACAGACTCCTGGGGAATGAGCAGTTCTTC. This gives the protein CASSLTDRLLGNEQFF.

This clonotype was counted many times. The CDR3 region has the DNA TGTGCCAGCAGCCAACTCAGCTCTGGGGCCAACGTCCTGACTTTC. Translated, it gives CASSQLSSGANVLTF. The genes are TRBV3-1 and TRBJ2-6, with no clear D. Looked up from germline, CDR1 is LGHDT and CDR2 is YNNKEL (reference sequence). CDR3 length: 15 residues. Trimming took off 2 bases at V and 0 bases at J, with 5 bases between the two ends. Looking up the rest from reference TRBV3-1 and TRBJ2-6 gives the full variable domain: DTAVSQTPKYLVTQMGNDKSIKCEQNLGHDTMYWYKQDSKKFLKIMFSYNNKELIINETVPNRFSPKSPDKAHLNLHINSLELGDSAVYFCASSQLSSGANVLTFGAGSRLTVL.

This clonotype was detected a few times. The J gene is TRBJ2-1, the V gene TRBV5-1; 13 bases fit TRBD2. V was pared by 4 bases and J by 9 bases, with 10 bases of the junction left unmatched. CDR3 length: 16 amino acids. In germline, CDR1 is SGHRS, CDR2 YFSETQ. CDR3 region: CASSHGLAGVEGEQFF. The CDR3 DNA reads TGCGCCAGCAGCCATGGACTAGCGGGAGTGGAAGGTGAGCAGTTCTTC.

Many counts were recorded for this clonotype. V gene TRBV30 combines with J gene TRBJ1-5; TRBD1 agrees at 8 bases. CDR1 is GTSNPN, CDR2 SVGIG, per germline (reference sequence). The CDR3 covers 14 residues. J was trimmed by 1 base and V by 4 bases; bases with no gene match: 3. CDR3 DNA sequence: TGTGCCTGGATGGACAGGGTGAGCAATCAGCCCCAGCATTTT. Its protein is CAWMDRVSNQPQHF.

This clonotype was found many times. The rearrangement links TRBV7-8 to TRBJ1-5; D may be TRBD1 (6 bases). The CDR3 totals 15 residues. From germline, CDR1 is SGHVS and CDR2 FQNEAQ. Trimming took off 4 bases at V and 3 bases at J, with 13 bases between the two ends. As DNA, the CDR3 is TGTGCCAGCAGCTCCAGCGGGGGGCCCAATCAGCCCCAGCATTTT. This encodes CASSSSGGPNQPQHF.

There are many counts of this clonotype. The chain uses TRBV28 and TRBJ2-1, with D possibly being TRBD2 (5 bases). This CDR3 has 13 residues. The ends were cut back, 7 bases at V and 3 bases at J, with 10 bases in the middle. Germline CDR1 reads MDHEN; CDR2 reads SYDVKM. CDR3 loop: CASTDRDYNEQFF. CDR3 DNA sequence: TGTGCCAGCACCGACCGGGACTACAATGAGCAGTTCTTC. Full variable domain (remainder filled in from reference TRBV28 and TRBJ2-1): DVKVTQSSRYLVKRTGEKVFLECVQDMDHENMFWYRQDPGLGLRLIYFSYDVKMKEKGDIPEGYSVSREKKERFSLILESASTNQTSMYLCASTDRDYNEQFFGPGTRLTVL.

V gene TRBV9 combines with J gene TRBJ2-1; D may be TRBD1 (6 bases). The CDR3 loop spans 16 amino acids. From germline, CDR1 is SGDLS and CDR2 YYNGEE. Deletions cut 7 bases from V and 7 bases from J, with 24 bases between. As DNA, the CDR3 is TGTGCCAGCGGAACTGAGCCTACCCGAAGGGGGAATGAGCAGTTCTTC. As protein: CASGTEPTRRGNEQFF.

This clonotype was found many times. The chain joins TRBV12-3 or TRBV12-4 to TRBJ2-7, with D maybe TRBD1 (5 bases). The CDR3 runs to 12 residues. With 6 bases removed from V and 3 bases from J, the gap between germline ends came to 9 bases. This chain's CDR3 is CASRPDSYEQYF. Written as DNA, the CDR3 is TGTGCCAGCAGACCCGACAGCTACGAGCAGTACTTC.

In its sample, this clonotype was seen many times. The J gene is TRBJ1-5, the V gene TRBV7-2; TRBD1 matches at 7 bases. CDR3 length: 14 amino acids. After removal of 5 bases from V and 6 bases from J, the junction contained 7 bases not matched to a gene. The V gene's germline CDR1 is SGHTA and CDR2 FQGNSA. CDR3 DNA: TGTGCCAGCAGCGAGCAGACAGGGCCTCAGCCCCAGCATTTT. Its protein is CASSEQTGPQPQHF.

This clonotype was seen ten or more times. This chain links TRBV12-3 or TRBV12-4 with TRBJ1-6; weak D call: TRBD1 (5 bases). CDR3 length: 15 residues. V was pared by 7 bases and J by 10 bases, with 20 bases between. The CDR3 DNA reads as TGTGCCAGCACCCTACAGGAGGAAGCTGGGTCACCCCTCCACTTT. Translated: CASTLQEEAGSPLHF.

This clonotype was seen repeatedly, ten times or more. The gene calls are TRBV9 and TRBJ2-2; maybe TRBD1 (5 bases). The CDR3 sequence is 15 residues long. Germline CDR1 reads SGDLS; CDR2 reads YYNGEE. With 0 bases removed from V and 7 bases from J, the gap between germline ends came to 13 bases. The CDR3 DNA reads TGTGCCAGCAGCGTAGAAGGAAGGGGCGGCGGGGAGCTGTTTTTT. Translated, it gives CASSVEGRGGGELFF.

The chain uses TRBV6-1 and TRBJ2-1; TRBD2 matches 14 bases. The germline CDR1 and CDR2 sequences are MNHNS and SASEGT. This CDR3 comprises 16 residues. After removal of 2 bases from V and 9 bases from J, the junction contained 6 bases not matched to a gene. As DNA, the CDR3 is TGTGCCAGCAGTGAAAGACTAGCGGGAGGGATGGGTGAGCAGTTCTTC. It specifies CASSERLAGGMGEQFF.

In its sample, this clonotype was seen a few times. The CDR3 DNA follows: TGTGCCAGCAGTTTTCCATCGGGACAGGGTGACACTGAAGCTTTCTTT. This encodes CASSFPSGQGDTEAFF. The rearrangement joins TRBV6-2 or TRBV6-3 to TRBJ1-1, with 9 bases identical to TRBD1. The CDR3 is 16 amino acids. J lost 3 bases, V lost 4 bases, and 9 bases had no gene match. Germline CDR1 reads MNHEY; CDR2 reads SVGEGT.

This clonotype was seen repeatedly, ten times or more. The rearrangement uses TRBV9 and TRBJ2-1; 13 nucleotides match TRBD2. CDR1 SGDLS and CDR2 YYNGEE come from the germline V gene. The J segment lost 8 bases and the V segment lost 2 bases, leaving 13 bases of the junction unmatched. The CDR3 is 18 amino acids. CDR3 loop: CASSVGVWGLAGLDEQFF. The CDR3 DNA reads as TGTGCCAGCAGCGTGGGGGTGTGGGGACTAGCGGGACTGGATGAGCAGTTCTTC.